This TCR beta chain was documented in a study of cytomegalovirus exposure and HLA in healthy donors. The ends were cut back, 4 bases at V and 3 bases at J, with 16 bases in the middle. The germline V gene encodes CDR1 MNHEY and CDR2 SVGAGI. The CDR3 loop spans 15 amino acids. The primer mix had 60 Vbeta and 13 Jbeta primers. Assay used: immunoSEQ multiplex PCR; TCRdb lists only in-frame clones, some missing. The sample carries just over 80,000 clones, about 79% recorded once. The TCR sequence derives from a man between 18 and 29 years old in good health and CMV-seropositive. Sequences were obtained from PBMCs. The gene calls are TRBV6-5 and TRBJ2-7, with a possible D match to TRBD1 (6 bases). CDR3 in DNA: TGTGCCAGCAGTTCAAGACAGGTTGGGGTCTACGAGCAGTACTTC. Protein sequence: CASSSRQVGVYEQYF.